The 3 T cell receptor beta chains below were found in one sample sequenced in a study of T-cell memory formation after mild COVID-19. TCRdb fed the 5' RACE reads into MiXCR, producing one record per CDR3 protein. This sample has 300,000 to 350,000 distinct CDR3 sequences; roughly an eighth occur once, and the top ten carry over 20%. The specimen sequenced was PBMCs or a T cell subset sorted from them (not recorded which). These receptors were taken from a man younger than 35 who had mild COVID-19 (a few samples of this study predate the infection). Cell type and time point are not known.

The chain combines TRBV7-2 with TRBJ2-7, with 7 bases lining up with TRBD1. CDR1 and CDR2 (germline): SGHTA, FQGNSA. J was trimmed by 5 bases and V by 2 bases; bases with no gene match: 3. The CDR3 covers 13 residues. The CDR3 nucleotides are TGTGCCAGCAGCTTATACAGGGGCGACGAGCAGTACGTC. Its translation: CASSLYRGDEQYV.

This rearrangement joins TRBV7-9 to TRBJ1-6, with D maybe TRBD1 (6 bases). With 3 bases removed from V and 0 bases from J, the gap between germline ends came to 15 bases. CDR3 length: 18 amino acids. Germline-derived CDR1 and CDR2 are SEHNR and FQNEAQ (reference sequence). CDR3 loop: CASSLGPRDNSYNSPLHF. CDR3 coding DNA: TGTGCCAGCAGCTTGGGGCCTCGGGACAACTCCTATAATTCACCCCTCCACTTT.

This chain links TRBV2 with TRBJ2-1; D not certain. CDR1 is SNHLY, CDR2 FYNNEI, per germline. This CDR3 is 12 amino acids long. Trimming cost V 8 bases and J 9 bases, with 14 bases left between them. The CDR3 loop is CASCLQESEQFF. DNA of the CDR3: TGTGCCAGCTGCCTCCAAGAGAGTGAGCAGTTCTTC. The complete variable domain, with remaining parts taken from reference TRBV2 and TRBJ2-1, reads EPEVTQTPSHQVTQMGQEVILRCVPISNHLYFYWYRQILGQKVEFLVSFYNNEISEKSEIFDDQFSVERPDGSNFTLKIRSTKLEDSAMYFCASCLQESEQFFGPGTRLTVL.